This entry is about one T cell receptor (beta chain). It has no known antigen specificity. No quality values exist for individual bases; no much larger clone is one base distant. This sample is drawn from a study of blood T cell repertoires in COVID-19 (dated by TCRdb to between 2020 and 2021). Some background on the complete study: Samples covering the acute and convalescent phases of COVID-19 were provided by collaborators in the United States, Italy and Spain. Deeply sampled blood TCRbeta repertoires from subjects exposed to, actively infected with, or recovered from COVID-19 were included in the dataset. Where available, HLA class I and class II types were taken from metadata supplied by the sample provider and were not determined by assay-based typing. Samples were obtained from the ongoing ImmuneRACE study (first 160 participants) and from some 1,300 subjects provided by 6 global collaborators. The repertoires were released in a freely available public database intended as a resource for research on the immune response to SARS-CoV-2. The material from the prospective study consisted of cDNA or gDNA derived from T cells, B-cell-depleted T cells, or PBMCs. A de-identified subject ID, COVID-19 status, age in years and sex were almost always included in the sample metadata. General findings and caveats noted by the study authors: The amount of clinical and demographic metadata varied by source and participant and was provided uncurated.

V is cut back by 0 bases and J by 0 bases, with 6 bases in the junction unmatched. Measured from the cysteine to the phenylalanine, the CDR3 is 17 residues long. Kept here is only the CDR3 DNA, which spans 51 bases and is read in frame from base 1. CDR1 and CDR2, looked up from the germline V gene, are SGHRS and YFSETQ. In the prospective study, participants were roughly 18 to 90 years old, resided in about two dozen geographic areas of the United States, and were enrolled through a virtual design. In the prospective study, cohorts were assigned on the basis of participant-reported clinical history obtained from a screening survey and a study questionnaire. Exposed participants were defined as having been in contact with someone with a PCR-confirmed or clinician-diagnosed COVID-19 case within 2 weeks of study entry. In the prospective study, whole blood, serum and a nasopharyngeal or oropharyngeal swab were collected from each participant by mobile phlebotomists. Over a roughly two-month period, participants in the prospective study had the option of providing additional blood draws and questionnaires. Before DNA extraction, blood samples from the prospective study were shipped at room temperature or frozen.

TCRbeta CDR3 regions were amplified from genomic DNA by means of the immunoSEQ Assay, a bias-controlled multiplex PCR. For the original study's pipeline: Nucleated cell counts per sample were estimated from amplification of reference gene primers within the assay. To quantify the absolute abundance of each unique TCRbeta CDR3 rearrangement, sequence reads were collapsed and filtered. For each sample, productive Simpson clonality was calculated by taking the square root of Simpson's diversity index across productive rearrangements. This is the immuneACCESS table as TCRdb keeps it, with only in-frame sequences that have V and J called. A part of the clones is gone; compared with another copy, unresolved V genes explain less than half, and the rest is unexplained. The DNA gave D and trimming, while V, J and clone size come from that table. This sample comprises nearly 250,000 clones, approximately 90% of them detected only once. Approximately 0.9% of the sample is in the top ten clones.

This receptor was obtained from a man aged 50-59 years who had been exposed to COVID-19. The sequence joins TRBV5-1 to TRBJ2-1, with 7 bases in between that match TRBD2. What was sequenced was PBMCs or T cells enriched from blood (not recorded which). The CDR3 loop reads CASSLVGGGSSYNEQFF. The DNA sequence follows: TGCGCCAGCAGCTTGGTCGGCGGGGGAAGCTCCTACAATGAGCAGTTCTTC. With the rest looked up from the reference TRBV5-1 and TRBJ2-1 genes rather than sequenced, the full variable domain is KAGVTQTPRYLIKTRGQQVTLSCSPISGHRSVSWYQQTPGQGLQFLFEYFSETQRNKGNFPGRFSGRQFSNSRSEMNVSTLELGDSALYLCASSLVGGGSSYNEQFFGPGTRLTVL.